This entry describes one T cell receptor beta chain. Antigen specificity is unknown. Sequenced by immunoSEQ multiplex PCR; TCRdb stores in-frame clones only, minus some. This sample has 110,000 or so clones, with around 89% found just once. The CDR3 sequence is 12 residues long. V lost 4 bases and J 3 bases, leaving 6 bases between the germline ends. The V gene's germline CDR1 is LGHDT and CDR2 YNNKEL (reference sequence). The data belong to a study of T cell responses to AZD1222 COVID-19 vaccine. Notes on the study in general: In the spike-specific TCR repertoire, nearly half reportedly target unmutated variant regions.

Pooled samples include second doses given at about 4 or 12 weeks. The source is an adult who received the AZD1222 COVID-19 vaccine. This rearrangement joins TRBV3-1 (or the pseudogene TRBV3-2) to TRBJ1-2, with TRBD1 as a possible D gene (6 bases). The material sequenced was peripheral blood, taken 28 days after the second AZD1222 dose. DNA of the CDR3: TGTGCCAGCAGCCGGACAGACTATGGCTACACCTTC. Amino acid sequence: CASSRTDYGYTF.